This TCR beta chain was captured in a study of OX40 agonist ivuxolimab in advanced cancers. About the study: Across the patients, intravenous ivuxolimab was delivered every 2 weeks at 0.01 to 10 mg/kg. Melanoma, hepatocellular carcinoma, head and neck or renal cell cancer occurred in dose-escalation patients. Antecedent anti-PD-1, anti-PD-L1 or anti-CTLA-4 therapy was permissible, with roughly 40% having received some. Three patients showed partial responses: one hepatocellular carcinoma and two cutaneous melanoma cases.

Data came from immunoSEQ multiplex PCR; TCRdb stores just in-frame clones and leaves some out. The repertoire has more than 75,000 clones, around four fifths of them found once; the top ten carry roughly 1.1%. Per germline, CDR1 WSHSY and CDR2 SAAADI. There are 10 residues in the CDR3. Trimming took 10 bases from V and 14 from J; bases not matched to a gene: 6. This chain connects TRBV10-2 to TRBJ2-1; TRBD1 matches 9 bases. The source was CD4+ or CD8+ T cells sorted from blood, collected in a trial of the OX40 agonist ivuxolimab. The TCR was taken from an adult with an advanced solid tumor such as melanoma, head and neck, liver or kidney cancer. The CDR3 DNA sequence: TGCGCCACCGGCAGACAGGGGGAGTTCTTC. Encoded protein: CATGRQGEFF.